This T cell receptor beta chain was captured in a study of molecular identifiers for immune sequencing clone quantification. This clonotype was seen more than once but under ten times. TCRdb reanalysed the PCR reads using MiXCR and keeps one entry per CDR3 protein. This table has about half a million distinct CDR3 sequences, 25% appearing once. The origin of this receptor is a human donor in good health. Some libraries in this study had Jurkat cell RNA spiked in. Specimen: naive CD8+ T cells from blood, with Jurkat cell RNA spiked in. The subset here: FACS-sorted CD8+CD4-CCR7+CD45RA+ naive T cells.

The CDR3 DNA is TGTGCCAGCAGTTTAGGGGGGGAATGGGGAAGGGGCCAACTCTCTTTTTTAGCCAAAAACATTCAGTACTTC. Translation gives CASSLGGEWGRGQLSFLAKNIQYF. The chain recombines TRBV12-3 or TRBV12-4 with TRBJ2-4, with D possibly matching TRBD2 (6 bases). V was pared by 1 base and J by 0 bases, with 34 bases between. The CDR3 has 24 residues.